One and the same sample provided the 11 T cell receptor beta chains below, sequenced in a study of T cells in localized non-small cell lung cancer. This table comes from immunoSEQ multiplex PCR, and its TCRdb copy is limited to in-frame clones, with some not included. The data show fewer than 2,000 clones, roughly a fifth seen once. The specimen comprised normal lung tissue next to the tumor, sampled before any cancer treatment. These receptors all come from a male donor at least 60 years old with stage III squamous cell lung carcinoma.

The chain uses TRBV11-3 and TRBJ2-7; 10 positions match TRBD1. This CDR3 has 15 residues. Germline CDR1 SGHNT, CDR2 YENEEA. With V trimmed by 1 base and J by 3 bases, 3 bases remained unmatched. This CDR3 is CASSLVGTGDYEQYF. DNA for the CDR3: TGTGCCAGCAGCTTAGTTGGGACAGGGGACTACGAGCAGTACTTC.

This clone was observed a few times. The rearrangement joins TRBV6-8 to TRBJ2-2; D is ambiguous. This CDR3 region has 15 residues. Germline CDR1 reads MNHGY; CDR2 reads SAAAGT. V lost 0 bases to trimming and J lost 1 base, with 6 bases between them. The CDR3 bases are TGTGCCAGCAGTTACTCTTCGTGGAACACCGGGGAGCTGTTTTTT. Its protein is CASSYSSWNTGELFF.

By share of the sample, this clone is medium-sized. The chain uses TRBV30 and TRBJ1-1, with a possible D match to TRBD1 (6 bases). This CDR3 contains 16 residues. V shed 5 bases and J shed 0 bases, with 19 bases lying between them. Germline CDR1 GTSNPN, CDR2 SVGIG (reference sequence). The CDR3 is CAWRGGPTGVNTEAFF. As DNA, the CDR3 is TGTGCCTGGCGCGGGGGGCCTACGGGGGTGAACACTGAAGCTTTCTTT.

The rearrangement links TRBV29-1 to TRBJ2-5; a possible D gene is TRBD2 (5 bases). Germline lookup yields CDR1 SQVTM and CDR2 ANQGSEA. The CDR3 totals 16 residues. The germline V and J ends were trimmed by 5 bases and 1 base, with 20 bases remaining between them. CDR3 in amino acids: CSVPLIGRGSQETQYF. The CDR3 DNA is TGCAGCGTTCCCCTGATCGGCCGGGGATCCCAAGAGACCCAGTACTTC.

This sequence joins TRBV18 and TRBJ1-4, with 7 bases matching TRBD1. CDR3 length: 16 residues. With 3 bases clipped from V and 1 base from J, the junction kept 5 bases outside the gene matches. Germline assignment: CDR1 KGHSH and CDR2 LQKENI. The CDR3 DNA follows: TGTGCCAGCTCACCCCAGAGGGACAGAACTAATGAAAAACTGTTTTTT. Its protein is CASSPQRDRTNEKLFF.

The chain recombines TRBV11-3 with TRBJ1-6, with TRBD1 matching over 7 bases. Germline V gives CDR1 SGHNT, CDR2 YENEEA. The CDR3 is made up of 19 amino acids. The junction had 13 bases not matched to a gene; V was cut back by 5 bases and J by 0 bases. CDR3 coding DNA: TGTGCCAGCAGCCCGGAGGCGGGACAGTCTAGCTCCTATAATTCACCCCTCCACTTT. Translating gives CASSPEAGQSSSYNSPLHF.

This clone was counted a few times. V usage is TRBV30 and J usage is TRBJ1-3; TRBD1 matches 8 bases. From germline, CDR1 is GTSNPN and CDR2 SVGIG (reference sequence). The CDR3 is 15 residues long. V shed 0 bases, J shed 3 bases, and the junction held 4 bases outside the gene matches. This chain's CDR3 is CAWSVDRGRGNTIYF. For the CDR3, the DNA is TGTGCCTGGAGTGTAGACAGGGGACGTGGAAACACCATATATTTT.

This chain uses TRBV5-1 with TRBJ2-1; 10 bases match TRBD2. Germline CDR1 and CDR2: SGHRS and YFSETQ. V lost 1 base and J lost 4; bases outside the gene matches: 8. This CDR3 region has 17 residues. The CDR3 is CASSLSGTSDFYNEQFF. For the CDR3, the DNA is TGCGCCAGCAGCTTGTCCGGGACTAGCGACTTTTACAATGAGCAGTTCTTC.

The rearrangement uses TRBV18 and TRBJ2-6, with TRBD1 identical over 7 bases. The CDR3 has 17 amino acids. Germline CDR1 KGHSH, CDR2 LQKENI. V lost 2 bases to trimming and J lost 0 bases; unmatched junction nucleotides: 4. The CDR3 nucleotides are TGTGCCAGCTCACCAGGGACAGAAGGCTCTGGGGCCAACGTCCTGACTTTC. Its translation: CASSPGTEGSGANVLTF. Supplemented by reference TRBV18 and TRBJ2-6, the full variable domain reads NAGVMQNPRHLVRRRGQEARLRCSPMKGHSHVYWYRQLPEEGLKFMVYLQKENIIDESGMPKERFSAEFPKEGPSILRIQQVVRGDSAAYFCASSPGTEGSGANVLTFGAGSRLTVL.

This clone was detected a few times. The V and J genes are TRBV6-8 and TRBJ2-1; 9 bases agree with TRBD1. Germline CDR1 MNHGY, CDR2 SAAAGT. The ends lost 0 bases at V and 6 bases at J; junction bases unmatched: 3. The CDR3 sequence is 15 residues long. CDR3 region: CASSYSRTGVNEQFF. In nucleotides, the CDR3 is TGTGCCAGCAGTTACTCCCGGACAGGGGTCAATGAGCAGTTCTTC.

This clone was seen only a few times. The chain has TRBV30 and TRBJ1-1; TRBD1 matches 8 bases. The CDR3 sequence is 16 residues long. Looked up from germline, CDR1 is GTSNPN and CDR2 is SVGIG (reference sequence). V shed 1 base, J shed 1 base, and the junction held 8 bases outside the gene matches. The CDR3 DNA sequence: TGTGCCTGGAGTGGAGGGCCAGGGGGCCAGAACACTGAAGCTTTCTTT. Translation: CAWSGGPGGQNTEAFF.